This T cell receptor (beta chain) was documented in a study of shared clonotypes between healthy human individuals. About the research overall: Donor ages ranged 18 to 49 years: a couple of women, three men. CD4 naive and memory got three plates each, CD8 naive two, CD8 memory one.

Per germline, CDR1 KGHSH and CDR2 LQKENI. The CDR3 covers 14 residues. V gave up 2 bases and J gave up 5 bases; unmatched junction bases: 5. Clones were sequenced by immunoSEQ multiplex PCR, and TCRdb holds only the in-frame ones, with some missing. The sample lists about 2.3 million clones, more than 85% occurring once. The sequenced material came from naive CD4+ T cells from PBMCs. As to subset: CD45RA+ positively selected. The sequence derives from a man aged 18 to 29 in good health. Some clones in this sample may be carry-over from other donors' samples. The J gene is TRBJ2-5, the V gene TRBV18; 7 bases map to TRBD1. Here the CDR3 reads CASSPGQVPETQYF. The DNA of the CDR3 is TGTGCCAGCTCACCAGGACAGGTTCCGGAGACCCAGTACTTC. The complete variable domain, with remaining parts taken from reference TRBV18 and TRBJ2-5, reads NAGVMQNPRHLVRRRGQEARLRCSPMKGHSHVYWYRQLPEEGLKFMVYLQKENIIDESGMPKERFSAEFPKEGPSILRIQQVVRGDSAAYFCASSPGQVPETQYFGPGTRLLVL.